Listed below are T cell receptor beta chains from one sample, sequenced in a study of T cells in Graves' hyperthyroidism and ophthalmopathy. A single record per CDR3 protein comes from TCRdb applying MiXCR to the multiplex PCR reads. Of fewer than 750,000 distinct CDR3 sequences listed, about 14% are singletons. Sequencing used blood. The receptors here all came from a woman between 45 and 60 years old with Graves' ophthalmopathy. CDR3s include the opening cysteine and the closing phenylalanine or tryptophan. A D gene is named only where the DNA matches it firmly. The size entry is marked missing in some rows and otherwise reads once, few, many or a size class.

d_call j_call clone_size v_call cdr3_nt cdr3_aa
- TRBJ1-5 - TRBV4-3 TGCGCCAGCAGCACGACAGACAGCAATCAGCCCCAGCATTTT CASSTTDSNQPQHF
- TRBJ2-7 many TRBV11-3 TGTGCCAGCAGCTTAGAGATCGACAGGTCCCAGACTAGGCACATCTACGAGCAGTACTTC CASSLEIDRSQTRHIYEQYF
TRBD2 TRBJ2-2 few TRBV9 TGTGCCAGCAGCGGCCCCCCGGGACTAGCGGCGAACACCGGGGAGCTGTTTTTT CASSGPPGLAANTGELFF
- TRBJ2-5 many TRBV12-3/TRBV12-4 TGTGCCAGCAGTTTCCCTAGTAAAGAGACCCAGTACTTC CASSFPSKETQYF
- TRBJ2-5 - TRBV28 TGTGCCAGCAGCCAAGTTTCAGGTCACCGACAAGAGACCCAGTACTTC CASSQVSGHRQETQYF
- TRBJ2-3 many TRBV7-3 TGTGCCAGCAGCTTAGGGACGGATTTCTACGATACGCAGTATTTT CASSLGTDFYDTQYF
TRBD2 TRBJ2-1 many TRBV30 TGTGCCTGGAGTGTACCACTAGCGCCTTACAATGAGCAGTTCTTC CAWSVPLAPYNEQFF
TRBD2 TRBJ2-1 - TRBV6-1 TGTGCCACCGCCGGGACTAGCATTTTGAATGAGCAGTTCTTC CATAGTSILNEQFF
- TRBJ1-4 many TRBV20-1 TGCAGTGCCCTCCGACAGCTAACTAATGAAAAACTGTTTTTT CSALRQLTNEKLFF
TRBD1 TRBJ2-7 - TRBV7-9 TGTGCCAGCAGCTATTGGGACAGGGGGCATGAGCAGTACTTC CASSYWDRGHEQYF
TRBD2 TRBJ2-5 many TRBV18 TGTGCCAGCTCACCGAGACTAGCTTCCCAAGAGACCCAGTACTTC CASSPRLASQETQYF
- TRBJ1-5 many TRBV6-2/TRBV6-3 TGTGCCAGCAGTTACCGGAACCGGGACACCTTACATAGCAATCAGCCCCAGCATTTT CASSYRNRDTLHSNQPQHF
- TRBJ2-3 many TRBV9 TGTGCCAGCAGCGTGGGGACGGGGTTCACAGATACGCAGTATTTT CASSVGTGFTDTQYF
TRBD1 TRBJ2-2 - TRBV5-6 TGTGCCAGCAGCGCCGGGGACCCGGGACAGCCCGGGGAGCTGTTTTTT CASSAGDPGQPGELFF
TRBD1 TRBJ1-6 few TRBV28 TGTGCCAGCAGTTTACCCGGACAGGGAAGGAGTTTCGACAATTCACCCCTCCACTTT CASSLPGQGRSFDNSPLHF
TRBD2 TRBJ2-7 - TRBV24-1 TGTGCCACCAGTGTTAGCGGGAGGGCCATCGGTGAGCAGTACTTC CATSVSGRAIGEQYF
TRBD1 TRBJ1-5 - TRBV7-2 TGTGCCAGCAGCTTAGCGTTTCGGACCGCGCCGGGACAGCTCAATCAGCCCCAGCATTTT CASSLAFRTAPGQLNQPQHF
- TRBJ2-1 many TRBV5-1 TGCGCCAGCAGCTTGGCCGGAGTAGCCTCCGATGAGCAGTTCTTC CASSLAGVASDEQFF
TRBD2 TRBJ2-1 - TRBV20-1 TGCAGTGCTAGAGTGGCTAGCGGGGGTCATGAGCAGTTCTTC CSARVASGGHEQFF
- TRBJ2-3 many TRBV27 TGTGCCAGCAGTGACGAAAGCACAGATACGCAGTATTTT CASSDESTDTQYF
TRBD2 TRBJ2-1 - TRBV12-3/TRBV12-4 TGTGCCAGCAGGCCGTCCCTAGCGGGAGTAGGCAATGAGCAGTTCTTC CASRPSLAGVGNEQFF
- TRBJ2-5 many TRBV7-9 TGTGCCAGCAGCTGGGTGGGCGGCGGGGAGACCCAGTACTTC CASSWVGGGETQYF
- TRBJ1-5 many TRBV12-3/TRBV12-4 TGTGCCAGCAGCCCTAGCTGGGGTGGGCCGGAGGTCAGCAATCAGCCCCAGCATTTT CASSPSWGGPEVSNQPQHF
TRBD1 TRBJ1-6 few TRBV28 TGTGCCAGCAGTTCAGCGGGACAGGGCGTCAATTCACCCCTCCACTTT CASSSAGQGVNSPLHF
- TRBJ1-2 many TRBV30 TGTGCCTGGAGTGTATTTAGGCTTGGCTACACCTTC CAWSVFRLGYTF
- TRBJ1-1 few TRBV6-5 TGTGCCAGCAGTTACCCTTACGATGAAGCTTTCTTT CASSYPYDEAFF
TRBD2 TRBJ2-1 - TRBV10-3 TGTGCCACCGGGACTAGTTTGTCCTCCAATGAGCAGTTCTTC CATGTSLSSNEQFF
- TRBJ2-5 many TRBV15 TGTGCCACCAGCAGACCCCAAGAGACCCAGTACTTC CATSRPQETQYF
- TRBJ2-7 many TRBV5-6 TGTGCCAGCAGCTTGGGGCTAGCTCCCTACGAGCAGTACTTC CASSLGLAPYEQYF
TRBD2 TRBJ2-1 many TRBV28 TGTGCCAGCAGTTTCCTCCGGACTAGCGGGAGGGGTAATGAGCAGTTCTTC CASSFLRTSGRGNEQFF
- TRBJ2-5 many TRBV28 TGTGCCACCCTACCTTTGGTGGGAGGTTGGGAGACCCAGTACTTC CATLPLVGGWETQYF
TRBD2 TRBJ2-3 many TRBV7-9 TGTGCCAGCAGCTTATTCCAGGGAGGGCCAGATACGCAGTATTTT CASSLFQGGPDTQYF
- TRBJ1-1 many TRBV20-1 TGCAGTGCTAGTGATCAGGGTAGAGCTTTCTTT CSASDQGRAFF
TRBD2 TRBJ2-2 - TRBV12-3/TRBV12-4 TGTGCCAGCGGGGGAGCGGGAAAGCCCGGGGAGCTGTTTTTT CASGGAGKPGELFF
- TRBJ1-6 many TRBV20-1 TGCAGTGCTTACCAGGGGACGGGCTCCTATAATTCACCCCTCCACTTT CSAYQGTGSYNSPLHF
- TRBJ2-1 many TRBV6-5 TGTGCCAGCAGTTACGAGACAGGTTACAATGAGCAGTTCTTC CASSYETGYNEQFF
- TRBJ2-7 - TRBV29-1 TGCAGCGTTGGGGGGTCTACTGAGGGCTACGAGCAGTACTTC CSVGGSTEGYEQYF
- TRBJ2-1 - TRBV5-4 TGTGCCAGCAGCGGGACACGGCAAAACAATGAGCAGTTCTTC CASSGTRQNNEQFF
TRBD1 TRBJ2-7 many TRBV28 TGTGCCAGCAGTTGGCCCCGGGCAGGGGGCTACGAGCAGTACTTC CASSWPRAGGYEQYF
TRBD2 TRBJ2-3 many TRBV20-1 TGCAGTGCTAGAGATGGACTAGCAAGGAGCACAGATACGCAGTATTTT CSARDGLARSTDTQYF
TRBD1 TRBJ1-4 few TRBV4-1 TGCGCCAGCAGTACGACAGGGATGGATGAAAAACTGTTTTTT CASSTTGMDEKLFF
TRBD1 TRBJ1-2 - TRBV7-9 TGTGCCAGCAGCTTAGCCTCGGGACAGGGGTATGGCTACACCTTC CASSLASGQGYGYTF
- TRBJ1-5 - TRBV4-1 TGCGCCAGCAGCCAACCTACAGGGAGGGATCAGCCCCAGCATTTT CASSQPTGRDQPQHF
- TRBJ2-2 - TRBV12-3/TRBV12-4 TGTGCCAGCAGTTTTTTAACCGGGGAGCTGTTTTTT CASSFLTGELFF
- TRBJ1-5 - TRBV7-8 TGTGCCAGCAGCTTCAGGGGCCCTCGGGAGCCCCAGCATTTT CASSFRGPREPQHF
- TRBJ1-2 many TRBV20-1 TGCAGTGCTAGAGAGGCAGGGATCTATGGCTACACCTTC CSAREAGIYGYTF
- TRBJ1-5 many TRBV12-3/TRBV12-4 TGTGCCAGCAAGAGACGGAAGAATCAGCCCCAGCATTTT CASKRRKNQPQHF
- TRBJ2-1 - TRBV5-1 TGCGCCAGCAGCTTGACTGGCGGGAACTCCTACAATGAGCAGTTCTTC CASSLTGGNSYNEQFF
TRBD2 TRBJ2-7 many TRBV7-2 TGTGCCAGCAGCTTACCGGGACTAGCGGGCCCCTACGAGCAGTACTTC CASSLPGLAGPYEQYF
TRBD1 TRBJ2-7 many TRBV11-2 TGTGCCAGCAGCGCCCCTCGACAGGGGATAAAGCAGTACTTC CASSAPRQGIKQYF
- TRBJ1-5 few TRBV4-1 TGCGCCAGCAGCCAAGAAAGGTACGGGAATCAGCCCCAGCATTTT CASSQERYGNQPQHF